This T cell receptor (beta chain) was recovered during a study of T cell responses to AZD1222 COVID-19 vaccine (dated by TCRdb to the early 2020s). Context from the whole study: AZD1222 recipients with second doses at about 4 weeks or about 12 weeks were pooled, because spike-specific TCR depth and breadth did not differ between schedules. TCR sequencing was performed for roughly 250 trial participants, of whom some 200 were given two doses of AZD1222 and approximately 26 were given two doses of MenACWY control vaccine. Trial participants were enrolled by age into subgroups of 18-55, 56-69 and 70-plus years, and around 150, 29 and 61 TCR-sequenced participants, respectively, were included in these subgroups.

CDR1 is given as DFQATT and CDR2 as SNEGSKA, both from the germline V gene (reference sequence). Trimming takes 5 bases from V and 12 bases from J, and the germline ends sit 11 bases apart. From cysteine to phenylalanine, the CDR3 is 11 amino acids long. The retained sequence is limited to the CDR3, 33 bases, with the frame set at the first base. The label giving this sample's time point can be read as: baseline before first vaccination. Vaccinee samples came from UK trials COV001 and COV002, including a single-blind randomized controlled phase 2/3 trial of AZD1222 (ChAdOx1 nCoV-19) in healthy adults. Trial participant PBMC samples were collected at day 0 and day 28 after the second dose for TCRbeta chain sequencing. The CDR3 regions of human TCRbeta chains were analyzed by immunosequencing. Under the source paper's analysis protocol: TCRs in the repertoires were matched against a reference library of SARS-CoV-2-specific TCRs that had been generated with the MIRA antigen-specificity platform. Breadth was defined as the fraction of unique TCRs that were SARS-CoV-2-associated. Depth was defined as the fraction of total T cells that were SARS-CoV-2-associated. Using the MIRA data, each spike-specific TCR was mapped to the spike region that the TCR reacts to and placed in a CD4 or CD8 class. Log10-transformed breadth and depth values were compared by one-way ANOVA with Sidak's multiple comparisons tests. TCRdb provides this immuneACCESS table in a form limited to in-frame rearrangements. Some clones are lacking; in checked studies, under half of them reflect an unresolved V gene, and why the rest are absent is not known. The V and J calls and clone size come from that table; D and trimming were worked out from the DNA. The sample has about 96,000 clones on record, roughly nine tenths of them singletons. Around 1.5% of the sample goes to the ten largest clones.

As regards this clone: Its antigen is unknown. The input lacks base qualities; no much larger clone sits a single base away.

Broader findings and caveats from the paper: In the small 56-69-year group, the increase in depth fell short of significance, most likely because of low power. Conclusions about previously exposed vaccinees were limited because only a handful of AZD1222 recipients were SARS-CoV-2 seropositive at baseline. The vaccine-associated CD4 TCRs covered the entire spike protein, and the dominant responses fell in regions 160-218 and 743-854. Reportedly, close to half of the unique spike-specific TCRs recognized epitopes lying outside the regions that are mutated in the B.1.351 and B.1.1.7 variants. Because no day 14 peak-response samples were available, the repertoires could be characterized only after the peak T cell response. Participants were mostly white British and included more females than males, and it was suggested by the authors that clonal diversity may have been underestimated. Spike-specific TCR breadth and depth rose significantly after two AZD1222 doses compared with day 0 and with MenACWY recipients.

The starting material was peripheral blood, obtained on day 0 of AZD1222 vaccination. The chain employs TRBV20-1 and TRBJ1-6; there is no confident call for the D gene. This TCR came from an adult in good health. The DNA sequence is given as TGCAGTGCTCCACACAATCAACCCCTCCACTTT. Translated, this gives CSAPHNQPLHF.